Presented here are 22 T cell receptor beta chains from one specimen sequenced in a study of blood T cell repertoires in COVID-19. TCRdb keeps only in-frame clones here, not all; method: immunoSEQ multiplex PCR. There are about 170,000 clones in the sample; about 89% occur only once, and around 3.5% lies in the top ten. The sequenced sample was peripheral blood. The source of these receptors is a man aged 65-85 years with acute or convalescent COVID-19.

The J gene is TRBJ1-2, the V gene TRBV5-1; 8 bases map to TRBD1. This CDR3 has 13 residues. In germline, CDR1 is SGHRS, CDR2 YFSETQ. V dropped 4 bases and J dropped 6; count of bases not matched to a gene: 5. The DNA of the CDR3 is TGCGCCAGCAGCCTTGGACAGGGCCATGGCTACACCTTC. Amino acids: CASSLGQGHGYTF.

This chain links TRBV5-1 with TRBJ1-2; 8 bases match TRBD1. This CDR3 is 15 amino acids long. Germline values: CDR1 SGHRS, CDR2 YFSETQ. V lost 4 bases and J lost 4; bases outside the gene matches: 9. CDR3 nucleotide sequence: TGCGCCAGCAGCACCGGACAGGGCTCCTTCTATGGCTACACCTTC. This translates into CASSTGQGSFYGYTF.

About this clone itself: Other DNA sequences in the same sample also yield this CDR3. This sequence joins TRBV9 and TRBJ2-7; a weak D match, TRBD1 (5 bases). CDR1 SGDLS and CDR2 YYNGEE come from the germline V gene. V dropped 4 bases and J dropped 0 bases, with 11 bases sitting between them. The CDR3 is 14 residues long. CDR3 amino acids: CASSPQVSSYEQYF. The CDR3 DNA follows: TGTGCCAGCAGCCCACAGGTAAGCTCCTACGAGCAGTACTTC.

The chain carries TRBV7-2 and TRBJ1-5; D not resolved. The V end lost 5 bases, the J end lost 5 bases, and 16 bases lay between the germline ends. CDR1 and CDR2 (germline): SGHTA, FQGNSA. The CDR3 length is 15 residues. CDR3 loop: CASSLMRFLDQPQHF. CDR3 bases: TGTGCCAGCAGCCTGATGCGTTTCCTAGATCAGCCCCAGCATTTT.

This chain uses TRBV6-2 or TRBV6-3 with TRBJ1-2; 11 bases fit TRBD1. This CDR3 has 13 residues. V gave up 6 bases and J gave up 7 bases; unmatched junction bases: 4. From germline, CDR1 is MNHEY and CDR2 SVGEGT. DNA for the CDR3: TGTGCCAGCAGCCGCGGACAGGGGGCTGGCTACACCTTC. Its translation: CASSRGQGAGYTF.

The count of this clone is one. The gene calls are TRBV27 and TRBJ2-4, with TRBD2 matching 9 bases. V trimming: 3 bases; J trimming: 6 bases; junction bases outside the gene matches: 9. The CDR3 has 16 amino acids. Germline CDR1 and CDR2: MNHEY and SMNVEV (reference sequence). In nucleotides, the CDR3 is TGTGCCAGCAGTTTTAGAGGAGCGGGAGGAGTAAACATTCAGTACTTC. It yields the protein CASSFRGAGGVNIQYF.

This chain joins TRBV18 and TRBJ1-1; D might be TRBD1 (5 bases). CDR3 length: 11 amino acids. Trimming removed 3 bases at V and 6 bases at J, with 5 bases between. Germline lookup yields CDR1 KGHSH and CDR2 LQKENI. The CDR3 region has the DNA TGTGCCAGCTCACCGGGGCCTGAAGCTTTCTTT. As protein: CASSPGPEAFF.

DNA of the CDR3: TGCGCCAGCAGCCTCGGGACAGACAACACTGAAGCTTTCTTT. This codes for CASSLGTDNTEAFF. This chain joins TRBV5-1 and TRBJ1-1; 7 positions match TRBD1. CDR3 length equals 14 residues. J was trimmed by 2 bases and V by 4 bases; bases with no gene match: 5. Germline CDR1 SGHRS, CDR2 YFSETQ.

This rearrangement joins TRBV23-1 to TRBJ1-2, with D hard to call. TRBV23-1 is an open reading frame whose function is uncertain. Trimming shortened V by 3 bases and J by 3 bases, and 5 bases separated the two germline ends. The CDR3 is 12 residues long. Written as DNA, the CDR3 is TGCGCCAGCAGTCATCCGTACTATGGCTACACCTTC. Translation gives CASSHPYYGYTF.

The J gene is TRBJ1-2, the V gene TRBV7-2; the D gene is possibly TRBD1 (5 bases). The length of the CDR3 is 14 residues. The germline V and J ends were trimmed by 1 base and 1 base, with 7 bases remaining between them. The germline CDR1 and CDR2 sequences are SGHTA and FQGNSA. The CDR3 sequence is CASSLEGINYGYTF. As DNA, the CDR3 is TGTGCCAGCAGCTTAGAGGGGATTAACTATGGCTACACCTTC.

The chain has TRBV6-5 and TRBJ2-3, with 7 nucleotides matching TRBD2. Losses at the gene ends were 10 bases for V and 0 bases for J; bases not matched to a gene: 10. The germline V gene encodes CDR1 MNHEY and CDR2 SVGAGI. This CDR3 spans 15 amino acids. The CDR3 is CATHPPGGSTDTQYF. DNA for the CDR3: TGTGCCACCCATCCGCCCGGGGGGAGCACAGATACGCAGTATTTT.

The rearrangement links TRBV7-9 to TRBJ2-1, with 8 bases matching TRBD1. The CDR3 is made up of 17 amino acids. Germline assignment: CDR1 SEHNR and CDR2 FQNEAQ (reference sequence). V lost 1 base and J lost 7; bases outside the gene matches: 12. The CDR3 DNA sequence: TGTGCCAGCAGCTTAGGGCGGCAGGGGGCGATCCCAAATGAGCAGTTCTTC. Its translation is CASSLGRQGAIPNEQFF.

The chain carries TRBV27 and TRBJ1-1; TRBD1 is a possible D gene (6 bases). Per the germline V gene, CDR1 is MNHEY and CDR2 is SMNVEV (reference sequence). The CDR3 extends over 13 amino acids. Deletions cut 5 bases from V and 3 bases from J, with 10 bases between. CDR3: CASSVRGDTEAFF. For the CDR3, the DNA is TGTGCCAGCAGTGTCAGGGGTGACACTGAAGCTTTCTTT.

The V and J genes are TRBV28 and TRBJ2-5; perhaps TRBD2 as D (6 bases). V was pared by 4 bases and J by 3 bases, with 15 bases between. CDR1 is MDHEN and CDR2 is SYDVKM in the germline V gene. The CDR3 is made up of 15 amino acids. The CDR3 is CASSWDWRGKETQYF. The CDR3 bases are TGTGCCAGCAGTTGGGACTGGCGGGGCAAAGAGACCCAGTACTTC.

This clone was recorded once. The chain carries TRBV21-1 and TRBJ1-4. TRBV21-1 is shown as a pseudogene. The CDR3 loop spans 16 amino acids. Here the CDR3 reads CASSTFAGFLNEKLFF. The CDR3 DNA follows: TGTGCCAGCAGCACCTTTGCCGGGTTTCTTAATGAAAAACTGTTTTTT.

The chain employs TRBV3-1 (or the pseudogene TRBV3-2) and TRBJ2-7, with 9 positions matching TRBD1. Per the germline V gene, CDR1 is LGHDT and CDR2 is YNNKEL (reference sequence). V trimming: 10 bases; J trimming: 3 bases; junction bases outside the gene matches: 10. This CDR3 has 14 residues. The CDR3 here is CATTVTDRGYEQYF. For the CDR3, the DNA is TGTGCCACCACCGTGACGGACAGGGGCTACGAGCAGTACTTC.

The DNA for the CDR3 is TGTGCCAGCAGTAGACAGCCCTATAGCAATCAGCCCCAGCATTTT. Translated, it gives CASSRQPYSNQPQHF. This chain joins TRBV27 and TRBJ1-5; maybe TRBD1 (5 bases). V shed 5 bases and J shed 0 bases, with 11 bases lying between them. The CDR3 covers 15 residues. Germline V gives CDR1 MNHEY, CDR2 SMNVEV (reference sequence).

The rearrangement links TRBV4-2 to TRBJ2-5; 10 bases line up with TRBD2. CDR3 length equals 14 residues. Germline trimming cut 4 bases from V and 5 bases from J; bases unmatched to any gene: 4. Germline CDR1 LGHNA, CDR2 YNFKEQ. CDR3 amino acids: CASSPSGRAETQYF. The CDR3 nucleotides are TGTGCCAGCAGCCCCAGCGGGAGGGCGGAGACCCAGTACTTC.

The chain is built from TRBV5-1 and TRBJ2-3; 7 bases line up with TRBD2. The ends lost 2 bases at V and 0 bases at J; junction bases unmatched: 6. Germline CDR1 reads SGHRS; CDR2 reads YFSETQ. CDR3 length equals 16 residues. The CDR3 protein is CASSFSGAGSTDTQYF. Here the CDR3 DNA reads TGCGCCAGCAGCTTCAGCGGGGCGGGTAGCACAGATACGCAGTATTTT.

This sequence joins TRBV5-1 and TRBJ1-2, with TRBD1 matching 8 bases. CDR1 is SGHRS, CDR2 YFSETQ, per germline. Germline trimming cut 4 bases from V and 6 bases from J; bases unmatched to any gene: 8. The CDR3 has 14 residues. CDR3 residues: CASSPGTGGDGYTF. In DNA, the CDR3 is TGCGCCAGCAGCCCCGGGACAGGAGGGGATGGCTACACCTTC.

The V gene is TRBV5-8, the J gene TRBJ2-7, with no clear D. V lost 4 bases and J lost 3, with 14 bases in between. The CDR3 is made up of 14 amino acids. CDR1 SGHTS and CDR2 YDEGEE come from the germline V gene. The CDR3 DNA reads TGTGCCAGCAGCCCGGGTCGTAATTACTACGAGCAGTACTTC. Translation gives CASSPGRNYYEQYF.

The chain combines TRBV6-5 with TRBJ1-4, with D possibly being TRBD1 (5 bases). The V end was cut by 5 bases, the J end by 8 bases, with 12 bases between. This CDR3 region has 13 residues. Germline CDR1 and CDR2: MNHEY and SVGAGI. CDR3 region: CASSHQGEEKLFF. In DNA form, the CDR3 reads TGTGCCAGCAGTCACCAGGGTGAAGAAAAACTGTTTTTT.